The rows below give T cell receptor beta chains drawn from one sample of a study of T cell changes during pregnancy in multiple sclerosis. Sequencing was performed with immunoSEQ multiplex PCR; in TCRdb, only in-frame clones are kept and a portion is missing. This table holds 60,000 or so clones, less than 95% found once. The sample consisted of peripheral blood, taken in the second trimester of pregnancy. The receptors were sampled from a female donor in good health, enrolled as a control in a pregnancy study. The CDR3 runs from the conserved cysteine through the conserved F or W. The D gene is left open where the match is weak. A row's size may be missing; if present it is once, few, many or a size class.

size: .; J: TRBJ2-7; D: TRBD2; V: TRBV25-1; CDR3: CASSAEGRWGGEQYF; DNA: TGTGCCAGCAGTGCCGAGGGGCGTTGGGGGGGCGAGCAGTACTTC
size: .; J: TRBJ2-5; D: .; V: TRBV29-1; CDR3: CSVEGAGDNVGETQYF; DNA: TGCAGCGTTGAAGGTGCGGGGGACAACGTGGGGGAGACCCAGTACTTC
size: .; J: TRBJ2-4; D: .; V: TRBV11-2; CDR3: CASSLRQEPPVGIQYF; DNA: TGTGCCAGCAGCCTTAGACAGGAACCCCCCGTAGGCATTCAGTACTTC
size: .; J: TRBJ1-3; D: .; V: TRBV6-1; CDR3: CASSEATGRYSGNTIYF; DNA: TGTGCCAGCAGTGAAGCGACAGGACGCTACTCTGGAAACACCATATATTTT
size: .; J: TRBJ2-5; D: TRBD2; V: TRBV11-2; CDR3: CASSSGLAGPEETQYF; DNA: TGTGCCAGCAGCAGCGGACTAGCGGGACCCGAAGAGACCCAGTACTTC
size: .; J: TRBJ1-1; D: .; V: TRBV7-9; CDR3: CASSSQGGTEAFF; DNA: TGTGCCAGCAGCTCGCAAGGGGGCACTGAAGCTTTCTTT
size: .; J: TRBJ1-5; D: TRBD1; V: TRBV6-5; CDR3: CASSSLGQGKPQHF; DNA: TGTGCCAGCAGTTCCCTCGGACAGGGAAAGCCCCAGCATTTT
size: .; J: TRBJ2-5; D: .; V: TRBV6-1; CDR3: CASSVDRSPETQYF; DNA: TGTGCCAGCAGTGTCGACAGGAGTCCAGAGACCCAGTACTTC
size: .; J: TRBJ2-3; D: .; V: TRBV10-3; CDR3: CAVGPGAGTDTQYF; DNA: .
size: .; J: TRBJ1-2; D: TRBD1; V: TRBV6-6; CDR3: CASSYTTGGWDGYTF; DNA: TGTGCCAGCAGTTACACGACAGGGGGCTGGGATGGCTACACCTTC
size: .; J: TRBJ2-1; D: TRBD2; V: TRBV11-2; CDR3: CASSPGTSPYNEQFF; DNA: TGTGCCAGCAGCCCTGGGACTAGCCCCTACAATGAGCAGTTCTTC
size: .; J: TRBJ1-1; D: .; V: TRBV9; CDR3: CASSAGWAPVGGGQGSTEAFF; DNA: TGTGCCAGCAGCGCCGGCTGGGCGCCTGTGGGAGGGGGGCAAGGAAGTACTGAAGCTTTCTTT
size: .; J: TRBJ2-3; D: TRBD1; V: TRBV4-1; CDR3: CASSQTGVTQYF; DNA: TGCGCCAGCAGCCAAACAGGGGTTACGCAGTATTTT
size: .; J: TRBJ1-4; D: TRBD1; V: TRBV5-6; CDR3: CASISEQGATNEKLFF; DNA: TGTGCCAGCATCTCTGAACAGGGGGCAACTAATGAAAAACTGTTTTTT
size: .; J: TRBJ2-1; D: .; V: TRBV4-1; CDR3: CASSQDRAGTDNEQFF; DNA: TGCGCCAGCAGCCAAGATCGGGCGGGAACCGACAATGAGCAGTTCTTC
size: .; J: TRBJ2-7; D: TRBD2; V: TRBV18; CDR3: CASSPGLGGYEQYF; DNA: TGTGCCAGCTCACCGGGACTAGGGGGCTACGAGCAGTACTTC
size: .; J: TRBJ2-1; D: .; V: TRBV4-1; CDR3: CASSQPYADEQFF; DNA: TGCGCCAGCAGCCAACCTTACGCAGATGAGCAGTTCTTC
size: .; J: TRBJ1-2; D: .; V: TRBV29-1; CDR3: CSVDRGIYGYTF; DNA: TGCAGCGTTGATCGGGGGATATACGGCTACACCTTC
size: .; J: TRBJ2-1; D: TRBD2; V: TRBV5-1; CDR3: CASSSLLSGTHNEQFF; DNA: TGCGCCAGCAGCTCCCTACTGAGCGGGACCCACAATGAGCAGTTCTTC
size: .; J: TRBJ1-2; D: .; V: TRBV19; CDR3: CASVGVYGYTF; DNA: TGTGCCTCGGTCGGGGTCTATGGCTACACCTTC
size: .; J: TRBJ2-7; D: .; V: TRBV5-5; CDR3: CASSLESSVYPYEQYF; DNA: TGTGCCAGCAGCTTGGAGTCTAGCGTCTATCCCTACGAGCAGTACTTC
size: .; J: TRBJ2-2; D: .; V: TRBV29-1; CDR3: CSVSVGGTGELFF; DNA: TGCAGCGTTAGCGTAGGGGGCACCGGGGAGCTGTTTTTT
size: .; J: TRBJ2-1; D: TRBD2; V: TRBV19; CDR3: CASSTSPAGVGGWYNEQFF; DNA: TGTGCCAGTAGTACCTCCCCAGCGGGAGTGGGGGGGTGGTACAATGAGCAGTTCTTC
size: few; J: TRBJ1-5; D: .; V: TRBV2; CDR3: CASSGRGAVGQPQHF; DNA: TGTGCCAGCAGTGGGCGGGGCGCGGTCGGTCAGCCCCAGCATTTT
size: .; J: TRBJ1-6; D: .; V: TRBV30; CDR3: CAWSKGRGSYNSPLHF; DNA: TGTGCCTGGAGTAAGGGGAGGGGGTCCTATAATTCACCCCTCCACTTT
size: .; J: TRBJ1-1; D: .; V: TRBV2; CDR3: CASITSGSWAFF; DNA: TGTGCCAGCATAACGTCAGGGTCTTGGGCTTTCTTT
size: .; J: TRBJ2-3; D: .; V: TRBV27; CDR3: CASSPTGRGKDLTQYF; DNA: TGTGCCAGCAGTCCCACGGGAAGGGGGAAGGACCTAACGCAGTATTTT
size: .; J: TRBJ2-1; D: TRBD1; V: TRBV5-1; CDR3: CASSTRTGGFYNEQFF; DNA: TGCGCCAGCAGCACCCGGACAGGGGGCTTCTACAATGAGCAGTTCTTC
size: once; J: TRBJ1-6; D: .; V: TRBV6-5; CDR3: CASRTGTGNSPLHF; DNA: TGTGCCAGCAGAACAGGGACGGGGAATTCACCCCTCCACTTT
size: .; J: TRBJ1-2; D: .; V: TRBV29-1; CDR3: CSVGSSSYGYTF; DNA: TGCAGCGTTGGATCGTCGAGCTATGGCTACACCTTC
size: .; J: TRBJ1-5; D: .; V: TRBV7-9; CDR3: CASSSDLINQPQHF; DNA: TGTGCCAGCAGCTCTGACTTGATTAATCAGCCCCAGCATTTT
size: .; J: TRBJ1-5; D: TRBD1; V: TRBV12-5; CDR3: CASGGGQPNQPQHF; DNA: TGTGCTAGTGGGGGGGGACAGCCGAATCAGCCCCAGCATTTT
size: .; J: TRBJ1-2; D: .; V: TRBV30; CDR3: CAWSVLGSGGYTF; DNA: TGTGCCTGGAGTGTGCTGGGGAGTGGTGGCTACACCTTC
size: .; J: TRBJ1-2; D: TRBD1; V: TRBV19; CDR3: CASSDRGLNYGYTF; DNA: TGTGCCAGTAGCGACAGGGGACTTAACTATGGCTACACCTTC
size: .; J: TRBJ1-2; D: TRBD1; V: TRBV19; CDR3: CASSQQGAFSYGYTF; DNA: TGTGCCAGTAGTCAGCAGGGGGCCTTCTCGTATGGCTACACCTTC
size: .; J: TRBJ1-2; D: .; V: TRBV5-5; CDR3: CASRSLTGVYGYTF; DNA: TGTGCCAGCAGATCTTTGACAGGCGTCTATGGCTACACCTTC
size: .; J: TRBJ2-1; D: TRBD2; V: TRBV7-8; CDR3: CASSLSISAGVTYNEQFF; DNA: TGTGCCAGCAGCTTATCGATCTCAGCGGGAGTCACCTACAATGAGCAGTTCTTC
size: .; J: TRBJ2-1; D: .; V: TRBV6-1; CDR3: CASEPGGQSYNEQFF; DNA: TGTGCCAGCGAACCCGGGGGGCAATCCTACAATGAGCAGTTCTTC
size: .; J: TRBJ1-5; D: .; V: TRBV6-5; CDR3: CASSYSIQGIYQPQHF; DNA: TGTGCCAGCAGTTACTCGATTCAGGGGATTTATCAGCCCCAGCATTTT